Below are 27 T cell receptor beta chains sequenced from a single sample in a study of blood T cell repertoires in COVID-19. The table came from immunoSEQ multiplex PCR; TCRdb's copy has only in-frame clones and leaves some out. The data contain around 130,000 clones, around 89% of them singletons. Sequenced sample: peripheral blood. The origin of the receptors is a man between 65 and 85 years old with active COVID-19.

The CDR3 protein is CASSPPSTRVGTEAFF. CDR3 DNA sequence: TGTGCCAGCAGCCCCCCATCGACCAGGGTGGGAACTGAAGCTTTCTTT. The chain joins TRBV7-9 to TRBJ1-1, with D possibly matching TRBD1 (5 bases). There are 16 residues in the CDR3. V lost 5 bases and J lost 5, with 21 bases in between. Germline CDR1 SEHNR, CDR2 FQNEAQ (reference sequence).

J is TRBJ2-5 and V is TRBV19; TRBD1 matches at 10 bases. The germline CDR1 and CDR2 sequences are LNHDA and SQIVND (reference sequence). CDR3 size: 14 residues. V gave up 4 bases and J gave up 1 base; unmatched junction bases: 0. The CDR3 reads CASSRTGGQETQYF. The CDR3 bases are TGTGCCAGTAGTAGGACAGGGGGCCAAGAGACCCAGTACTTC.

The CDR3 DNA reads TGCGCCAGCAGCCAAGTCGTGAACAAAAACACAGATACGCAGTATTTT. It yields the protein CASSQVVNKNTDTQYF. The V call is TRBV4-1, the J call TRBJ2-3; D gene uncertain. CDR3 size: 16 residues. The germline V gene has CDR1 MGHRA and CDR2 YSYEKL. V was pared by 1 base and J by 2 bases, with 13 bases between.

The V and J genes are TRBV5-1 and TRBJ1-5; tentatively, D is TRBD1 (6 bases). The V and J ends lost 1 base and 2 bases respectively, with 10 bases between them. Germline CDR1 SGHRS, CDR2 YFSETQ. The CDR3 is 15 amino acids. The CDR3 DNA follows: TGCGCCAGCAGCTTGTACCCAGGGGGCAATCAGCCCCAGCATTTT. It encodes CASSLYPGGNQPQHF. The whole variable domain, remainder taken from reference TRBV5-1 and TRBJ1-5, is KAGVTQTPRYLIKTRGQQVTLSCSPISGHRSVSWYQQTPGQGLQFLFEYFSETQRNKGNFPGRFSGRQFSNSRSEMNVSTLELGDSALYLCASSLYPGGNQPQHFGDGTRLSIL.

The chain carries TRBV19 and TRBJ2-3; the D gene is possibly TRBD1 (6 bases). This CDR3 has 17 residues. Per the germline V gene, CDR1 is LNHDA and CDR2 is SQIVND (reference sequence). V lost 7 bases, J lost 1 base, and 21 bases lay in between. The CDR3 spells CASTRGQSYWGTDTQYF. The CDR3 coding sequence is TGTGCCAGTACGAGAGGACAGAGCTACTGGGGCACAGATACGCAGTATTTT.

This chain connects TRBV11-2 to TRBJ2-3, with 10 bases matching TRBD2. CDR1 is SGHAT and CDR2 is FQNNGV in the germline V gene. The CDR3 loop spans 17 amino acids. V was clipped by 4 bases and J by 0 bases; unmatched bases: 7. In DNA form, the CDR3 reads TGTGCCAGCAGCTCTTGGGCTAGCGGGAGCAGCACAGATACGCAGTATTTT. Translated: CASSSWASGSSTDTQYF.

The chain is built from TRBV4-3 and TRBJ2-7; 12 bases match TRBD1. V was pared by 0 bases and J by 2 bases, with 2 bases of the junction left unmatched. CDR3 size: 16 residues. Germline-derived CDR1 and CDR2 are LGHNA and YSLEER. The CDR3: CASSQEGQGATYEQYF. The DNA of the CDR3 is TGCGCCAGCAGCCAAGAGGGACAGGGGGCCACCTACGAGCAGTACTTC.

The V and J genes are TRBV7-2 and TRBJ2-3, with 10 bases fitting TRBD2. The V gene's germline CDR1 is SGHTA and CDR2 FQGNSA. CDR3 size: 18 residues. Trimming at V came to 5 bases and at J to 0 bases, leaving 11 bases not matched to a gene. The CDR3 bases are TGTGCCAGCAGCCCCGGTGGGCTAGCGGGAGCGAGCACAGATACGCAGTATTTT. Its translation is CASSPGGLAGASTDTQYF.

This clone has a single count. This chain links TRBV9 with TRBJ1-6; D is possibly TRBD1 (5 bases). V was clipped by 3 bases and J by 8 bases, with 15 bases between them. This CDR3 comprises 15 residues. Germline lookup yields CDR1 SGDLS and CDR2 YYNGEE. CDR3 nucleotides: TGTGCCAGCAGCGGGGGGGTTATCGGAGATTCACCCCTCCACTTT. It codes for CASSGGVIGDSPLHF.

The V call is TRBV6-1, the J call TRBJ1-5; the D is unclear. V lost 3 bases and J lost 7, with 16 bases in between. Germline CDR1 and CDR2: MNHNS and SASEGT. The CDR3 is 15 amino acids. DNA of the CDR3: TGTGCCAGCAGTGACCCGCGGGGAAGCAGGCAGCCCCAGCATTTT. Residues: CASSDPRGSRQPQHF.

Written as DNA, the CDR3 is TGTGCCTGGGGGACAGGCAGCAATCAGCCCCAGCATTTT. This sequence encodes CAWGTGSNQPQHF. This chain joins TRBV30 and TRBJ1-5; 8 positions agree with TRBD1. The CDR3 runs 13 residues. Germline-derived CDR1 and CDR2 are GTSNPN and SVGIG (reference sequence). V trimming: 5 bases; J trimming: 1 base; junction bases outside the gene matches: 1. Drawing the rest from reference TRBV30 and TRBJ1-5, the complete variable domain is SQTIHQWPATLVQPVGSPLSLECTVEGTSNPNLYWYRQAAGRGLQLLFYSVGIGQISSEVPQNLSASRPQDRQFILSSKKLLLSDSGFYLCAWGTGSNQPQHFGDGTRLSIL.

The gene calls are TRBV6-2 or TRBV6-3 and TRBJ2-5, with D perhaps TRBD2 (6 bases). The V end was cut by 5 bases, the J end by 2 bases, with 15 bases between. The CDR3 totals 15 residues. Germline CDR1 MNHEY, CDR2 SVGEGT. The CDR3 protein is CASSDRPGRQETQYF. The CDR3 DNA follows: TGTGCCAGCAGTGACCGGCCGGGGAGGCAAGAGACCCAGTACTTC.

The CDR3 DNA reads TGTGCCAGCAGCTTAGATAGATTTAGCAATCAGCCCCAGCATTTT. Translation gives CASSLDRFSNQPQHF. The rearrangement uses TRBV7-2 and TRBJ1-5; D remains ambiguous. V gave up 1 base and J gave up 0 bases, with 7 bases separating them. The germline V gene encodes CDR1 SGHTA and CDR2 FQGNSA. The CDR3 is made up of 15 amino acids.

The chain links TRBV19 to TRBJ2-1; 8 nucleotides match TRBD1. Looked up from germline, CDR1 is LNHDA and CDR2 is SQIVND (reference sequence). Trimming at V came to 0 bases and at J to 5 bases, leaving 3 bases not matched to a gene. This CDR3 comprises 15 residues. The CDR3: CASSIDPGGHNEQFF. In DNA form, the CDR3 reads TGTGCCAGTAGTATAGATCCAGGGGGCCACAATGAGCAGTTCTTC.

This clone has a single count. V and J are TRBV2 and TRBJ2-7; 9 nucleotides agree with TRBD1. The CDR3 covers 13 residues. CDR1 is SNHLY and CDR2 is FYNNEI in the germline V gene. V trimming: 9 bases; J trimming: 2 bases; junction bases outside the gene matches: 5. The CDR3 nucleotides read TGTGCCAGTTCGGGACAGGGAGCCTACGAGCAGTACTTC. Translating it yields CASSGQGAYEQYF.

V is TRBV29-1 and J is TRBJ1-1; the match to TRBD1 covers 9 bases. The length of the CDR3 is 14 residues. The V gene end was trimmed by 7 bases and the J gene end by 3 bases; junction bases not matched to a gene: 9. Per germline, CDR1 SQVTM and CDR2 ANQGSEA. CDR3 region: CSGLGTGRDTEAFF. The CDR3 coding sequence is TGCAGCGGACTAGGGACAGGGAGGGACACTGAAGCTTTCTTT.

This clone was detected once. This rearrangement joins TRBV5-4 to TRBJ2-7, with D possibly being TRBD2 (6 bases). The V end was cut by 0 bases, the J end by 7 bases, with 20 bases between. The length of the CDR3 is 16 residues. Per the germline V gene, CDR1 is SGHNT and CDR2 is YYREEE (reference sequence). The CDR3 here is CASSLEGTAGTGEQYF. The CDR3 DNA reads as TGTGCCAGCAGCTTGGAGGGGACCGCGGGGACGGGGGAGCAGTACTTC.

The chain combines TRBV7-2 with TRBJ1-1; a weak D match, TRBD1 (6 bases). The ends were cut back, 1 base at V and 0 bases at J, with 9 bases in the middle. The CDR3 runs 15 residues. Germline CDR1 reads SGHTA; CDR2 reads FQGNSA. CDR3 loop: CASSLVGTLNTEAFF. CDR3 coding DNA: TGTGCCAGCAGCTTAGTAGGGACACTGAACACTGAAGCTTTCTTT.

The chain links TRBV5-1 to TRBJ2-1, with 7 bases matching TRBD2. V gave up 4 bases and J gave up 7 bases; unmatched junction bases: 11. The CDR3 is 15 residues long. CDR1 SGHRS and CDR2 YFSETQ come from the germline V gene. CDR3 region: CASSPRGGRGNEQFF. CDR3 coding DNA: TGCGCCAGCAGCCCGCGGGGCGGGAGAGGGAATGAGCAGTTCTTC.

Concerning this clone itself: Other DNA sequences in the same sample also yield this CDR3. The chain's CDR3 is CASSGYYEQYF. The DNA for the CDR3 is TGTGCCAGCAGTGGCTACTACGAGCAGTACTTC. The chain employs TRBV2 and TRBJ2-7; D ambiguous. There are 11 residues in the CDR3. Per germline, CDR1 SNHLY and CDR2 FYNNEI. Trimming stripped 4 bases from V and 3 bases from J, with 4 bases between.

The sample holds a few counts of this clone. The J gene is TRBJ2-7, the V gene TRBV3-1 (or the pseudogene TRBV3-2); maybe TRBD1 (6 bases). Germline loops: CDR1 LGHDT, CDR2 YNNKEL (reference sequence). This CDR3 is 15 amino acids long. V was cut by 0 bases and J by 4 bases, with 13 bases left in between. CDR3 residues: CASSQDTLGQYEQYF. The CDR3 DNA reads as TGTGCCAGCAGCCAAGATACCCTCGGACAGTACGAGCAGTACTTC.

The V and J genes are TRBV7-9 and TRBJ2-5; no firm D call. V shed 2 bases and J shed 4 bases, with 8 bases lying between them. The CDR3 has 13 residues. Germline V gives CDR1 SEHNR, CDR2 FQNEAQ (reference sequence). CDR3 bases: TGTGCCAGCAGCTTAACCTCAGGAGAGACCCAGTACTTC. Protein sequence: CASSLTSGETQYF. The whole variable domain, remainder taken from reference TRBV7-9 and TRBJ2-5, is DTGVSQNPRHKITKRGQNVTFRCDPISEHNRLYWYRQTLGQGPEFLTYFQNEAQLEKSRLLSDRFSAERPKGSFSTLEIQRTEQGDSAMYLCASSLTSGETQYFGPGTRLLVL.

The chain uses TRBV11-3 and TRBJ2-7; TRBD1 aligns across 9 bases. The CDR3 has 13 amino acids. Germline V gene lookup returns CDR1 SGHNT and CDR2 YENEEA. V dropped 5 bases and J dropped 3; count of bases not matched to a gene: 2. CDR3 coding DNA: TGTGCCAGCAGCCCGGGACAGGGCTACGAGCAGTACTTC. Protein: CASSPGQGYEQYF. The full variable domain, with the rest looked up from reference TRBV11-3 and TRBJ2-7, is EAGVVQSPRYKIIEKKQPVAFWCNPISGHNTLYWYLQNLGQGPELLIRYENEEAVDDSQLPKDRFSAERLKGVDSTLKIQPAELGDSAVYLCASSPGQGYEQYFGPGTRLTVT.

The rearrangement joins TRBV28 to TRBJ2-4, with 7 positions matching TRBD1. In germline, CDR1 is MDHEN, CDR2 SYDVKM. The CDR3 runs to 15 residues. V shed 5 bases, J shed 4 bases, and the junction held 8 bases outside the gene matches. DNA of the CDR3: TGTGCCAGCAGTCCCCCGAGACAGGGAAAAAACATTCAGTACTTC. Its translation: CASSPPRQGKNIQYF.

This sequence joins TRBV12-5 and TRBJ2-5; 11 bases are shared with TRBD2. The ends lost 6 bases at V and 7 bases at J; junction bases unmatched: 4. CDR3 length: 13 amino acids. The V gene's germline CDR1 is LGHNT and CDR2 FRNRAP. The CDR3 nucleotides are TGTGCTAGTGGCGATAGCGGGAGGGGGACCCAGTACTTC. Translated, it gives CASGDSGRGTQYF.

This rearrangement joins TRBV28 to TRBJ2-1; 9 bases are a match to TRBD2. Germline values: CDR1 MDHEN, CDR2 SYDVKM. J gave up 6 bases and V 3 bases, and 6 bases lay outside the gene matches. This CDR3 region has 15 residues. CDR3 in DNA: TGTGCCAGCAGTTTCGTCTCGCGGGGGGGCAATGAGCAGTTCTTC. This translates into CASSFVSRGGNEQFF.

The table lists this clone with a count of one. The gene calls are TRBV7-3 and TRBJ1-3, with unresolved D. There are 15 residues in the CDR3. V lost 1 base and J lost 2, with 9 bases in between. CDR1 is SGHTA, CDR2 FQGTGA, per germline. DNA of the CDR3: TGTGCCAGCAGCTTAAGACCGGGAACTGGAAACACCATATATTTT. Protein product: CASSLRPGTGNTIYF. The full variable domain, its missing parts supplied by reference TRBV7-3 and TRBJ1-3, is GAGVSQTPSNKVTEKGKYVELRCDPISGHTALYWYRQSLGQGPEFLIYFQGTGAADDSGLPNDRFFAVRPEGSVSTLKIQRTERGDSAVYLCASSLRPGTGNTIYFGEGSWLTVV.